This T cell receptor beta chain was sequenced for a study of CD8+ T cells in alopecia areata. This clone has more than one count but fewer than ten. Looked up from germline, CDR1 is SGHRS and CDR2 is YFSETQ. Trimming took off 6 bases at V and 3 bases at J, with 4 bases between the two ends. There are 11 residues in the CDR3. Specimens obtained from alopecia areata patients comprised lesional scalp punch biopsies and peripheral blood. RNA extraction was followed by reverse transcription into cDNA, which acted as the sequencing template. Profiling relied on immunoSEQ multiplex PCR, and the TCRdb table lists in-frame clones only, not all of them. The table shows about 91,000 clones, with about 40% occurring only once.

The sequenced sample consisted of CD4+ T cells sorted from blood. The chain is built from TRBV5-1 and TRBJ2-1, with unresolved D. The origin of this receptor is a human donor with alopecia areata. The CDR3 loop reads CASMSYNEQFF. CDR3 in DNA: TGCGCCAGCATGAGCTACAATGAGCAGTTCTTC.